Listed here are 6 T cell receptor beta chains from one sample, sequenced in a study of T cells in Graves' hyperthyroidism and ophthalmopathy. The source material, RNA transcripts, was used to amplify TCR beta CDR3 regions. First-round RT-PCR with HTBI primers amplified the TCR CDR3 region. TCRdb re-called the multiplex PCR reads through MiXCR, storing one row per CDR3 protein. The data contain fewer than 550,000 distinct CDR3 sequences, more than 15% of them singletons. The sequencing sample was made of blood. The receptors were sampled from a woman younger than 30 with Graves' hyperthyroidism.

The sample holds a few counts of this clonotype. The rearrangement uses TRBV19 and TRBJ2-3; D might be TRBD1 or TRBD2, each matching 5 bases. This CDR3 has 13 residues. From germline, CDR1 is LNHDA and CDR2 SQIVND (reference sequence). V was pared by 1 base and J by 3 bases, with 5 bases between. This chain's CDR3 is CASSIGGTDTQYF. The CDR3 DNA reads as TGTGCCAGTAGTATAGGGGGGACAGATACGCAGTATTTT.

In its sample, this clonotype was seen many times. The V call is TRBV15, the J call TRBJ1-4; D unclear. The CDR3 is made up of 13 amino acids. CDR1 and CDR2 (germline): LNHNV, YYDKDF (reference sequence). With 0 bases removed from V and 7 bases from J, the gap between germline ends came to 6 bases. Here the CDR3 DNA reads TGTGCCACCAGCAGAGATCTTTTTGAAAAACTGTTTTTT. Translation gives CATSRDLFEKLFF.

This clonotype was picked up many times. The rearrangement joins TRBV24-1 to TRBJ1-5; D not certain. The CDR3 is 13 amino acids. V was pared by 7 bases and J by 0 bases, with 6 bases between. The germline CDR1 and CDR2 sequences are KGHDR and SFDVKD. In DNA, the CDR3 is TGTGCCACCAGCCAATTTAGCAATCAGCCCCAGCATTTT. Amino acids: CATSQFSNQPQHF.

There are many counts of this clonotype. The chain combines TRBV18 with TRBJ1-4; 7 bases match TRBD1. V shed 2 bases and J 0 bases; nucleotides not matched to a gene: 6. This CDR3 region has 17 residues. Germline V CDR1 and CDR2: KGHSH, LQKENI. The CDR3 is CASSPKGQPATNEKLFF. The CDR3 coding sequence is TGTGCCAGCTCACCAAAGGGACAGCCTGCAACTAATGAAAAACTGTTTTTT.

This clonotype was found a few times. V usage is TRBV12-3 or TRBV12-4 and J usage is TRBJ2-2; tentative D call: TRBD2 (5 bases). Trimming removed 5 bases from V and 7 bases from J, with 14 bases in between. CDR3 length equals 14 residues. The CDR3 nucleotides are TGTGCCAGCAGTCCGAGGAGGCGTAACGGGGAGCTGTTTTTT. As protein: CASSPRRRNGELFF.

This clonotype was seen many times. V and J are TRBV13 and TRBJ2-7; no clear D. This CDR3 spans 13 amino acids. The ends were cut back, 2 bases at V and 2 bases at J, with 7 bases in the middle. The germline CDR1 and CDR2 sequences are PRHDT and FYEKMQ (reference sequence). CDR3 sequence reads: CASSLRVAYEQYF. The CDR3 bases are TGTGCCAGCAGCTTAAGAGTGGCCTACGAGCAGTACTTC.